This T cell receptor (beta chain) is from a study of regulatory T cells in long-lasting Graves disease. Whole-study results and caveats: TRBV28 was favored in persistent disease, as were TRBJ1-2 and TRBJ2-5.

Arm-PCR of CDR3 regions and iRepertoire HTBI primers were used to build TCR beta libraries. TCRdb fed the multiplex PCR reads into MiXCR, producing one record per CDR3 protein. The table includes about 540,000 distinct CDR3 sequences, roughly 14% detected once. This clonotype was seen at least ten times. The antigen remains unidentified. Trimming took 6 bases from V and 7 from J; bases not matched to a gene: 8. Germline CDR1 reads SNHLY; CDR2 reads FYNNEI. This CDR3 is 14 amino acids long. Time point given: newly diagnosed GD, antithyroid drugs for less than 3 months. The authors made the TCR library using RNA they extracted from PBMCs. These same data were also listed under a study on T cells in Graves' hyperthyroidism and ophthalmopathy. Turning to that study: Absence of ophthalmopathy progression within 18 months defined stable Graves' hyperthyroidism. Subjects aged 18 to 65 presented with newly diagnosed hyperthyroidism of less than 2 months' duration. Most expanded thyroid clonotypes above 0.001 recurred in blood.

The chain combines TRBV2 with TRBJ1-4; 7 bases are shared with TRBD1. This receptor was obtained from a man younger than 45 with Graves disease. Material: peripheral blood mononuclear cells (PBMCs), obtained at new diagnosis, from a patient treated with antithyroid drugs. The CDR3 loop is CASRSTGIGEKLFF. DNA for the CDR3: TGTGCCAGCAGGTCGACAGGGATTGGTGAAAAACTGTTTTTT. Full variable domain (remainder filled in from reference TRBV2 and TRBJ1-4): EPEVTQTPSHQVTQMGQEVILRCVPISNHLYFYWYRQILGQKVEFLVSFYNNEISEKSEIFDDQFSVERPDGSNFTLKIRSTKLEDSAMYFCASRSTGIGEKLFFGSGTQLSVL.